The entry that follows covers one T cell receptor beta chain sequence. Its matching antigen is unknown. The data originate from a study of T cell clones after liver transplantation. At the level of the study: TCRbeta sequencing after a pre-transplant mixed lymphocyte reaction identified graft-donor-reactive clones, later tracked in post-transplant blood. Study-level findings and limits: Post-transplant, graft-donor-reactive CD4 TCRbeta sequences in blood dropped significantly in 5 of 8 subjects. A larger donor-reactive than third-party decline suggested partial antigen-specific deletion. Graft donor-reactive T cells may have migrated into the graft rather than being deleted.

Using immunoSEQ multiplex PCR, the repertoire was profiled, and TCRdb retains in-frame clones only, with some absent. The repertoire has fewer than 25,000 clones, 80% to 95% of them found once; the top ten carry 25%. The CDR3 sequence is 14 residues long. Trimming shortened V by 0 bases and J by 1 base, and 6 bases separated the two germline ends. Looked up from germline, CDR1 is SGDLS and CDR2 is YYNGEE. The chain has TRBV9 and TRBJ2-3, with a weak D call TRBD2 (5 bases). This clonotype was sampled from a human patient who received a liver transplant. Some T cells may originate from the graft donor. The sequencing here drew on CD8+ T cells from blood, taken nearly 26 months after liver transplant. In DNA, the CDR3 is TGTGCCAGCAGCGTAGGGCGGGGCACAGATACGCAGTATTTT. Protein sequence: CASSVGRGTDTQYF.